This TCR beta chain came from a study of T cell responses to AZD1222 COVID-19 vaccine. Overall study results and limits: Increases in Spike-specific TCR breadth and depth were seen after two AZD1222 doses. Nearly half of unique spike-specific TCRs reportedly avoided B.1.351 and B.1.1.7 mutated regions. Only a handful of AZD1222 recipients were seropositive at baseline. Most donors were white British and more were female, and clonal diversity was possibly underestimated.

V was clipped by 5 bases and J by 6 bases; unmatched bases: 6. The germline CDR1 and CDR2 sequences are KGHSH and LQKENI. This CDR3 comprises 13 residues. A few counts support this clone. The antigen is undetermined. This table comes from immunoSEQ multiplex PCR, and its TCRdb copy is limited to in-frame clones, with some not included. The sample has 90,000 to 120,000 clones; roughly nine tenths are singletons. The receptor was derived from an adult in good health. The sequencing used peripheral blood, collected on day 0 of AZD1222 vaccination. V and J are TRBV18 and TRBJ1-2; 7 nucleotides line up with TRBD1. The CDR3 nucleotides are TGTGCCAGCTCAGTACAGGGGAGGAATGGCTACACCTTC. Protein product: CASSVQGRNGYTF.